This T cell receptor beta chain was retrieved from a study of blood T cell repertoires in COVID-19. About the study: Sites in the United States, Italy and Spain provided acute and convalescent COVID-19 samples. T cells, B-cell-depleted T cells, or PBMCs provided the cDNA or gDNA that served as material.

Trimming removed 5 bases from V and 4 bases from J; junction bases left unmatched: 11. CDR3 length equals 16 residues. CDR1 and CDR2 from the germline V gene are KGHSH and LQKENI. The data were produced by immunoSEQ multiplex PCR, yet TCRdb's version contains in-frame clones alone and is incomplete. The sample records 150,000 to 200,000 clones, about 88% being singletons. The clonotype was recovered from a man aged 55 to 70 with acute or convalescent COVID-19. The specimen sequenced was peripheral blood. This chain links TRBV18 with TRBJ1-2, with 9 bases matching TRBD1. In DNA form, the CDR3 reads TGTGCCAGCTCAGAACTTTTTGGGACAGGGTCCTATGGCTACACCTTC. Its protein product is CASSELFGTGSYGYTF. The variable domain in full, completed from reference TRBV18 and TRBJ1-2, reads NAGVMQNPRHLVRRRGQEARLRCSPMKGHSHVYWYRQLPEEGLKFMVYLQKENIIDESGMPKERFSAEFPKEGPSILRIQQVVRGDSAAYFCASSELFGTGSYGYTFGSGTRLTVV.